Below, 5 T cell receptor beta chains from the same sample are listed, as sequenced in a study of T cell responses to AZD1222 COVID-19 vaccine. Using immunoSEQ multiplex PCR, the repertoire was profiled, and TCRdb retains in-frame clones only, with some absent. The data show about 130,000 clones, 91% seen once. The specimen was peripheral blood, collected 28 days after the second AZD1222 dose. These receptors all stem from an adult who received the AZD1222 COVID-19 vaccine.

The V call is TRBV7-2, the J call TRBJ1-5; D perhaps matches TRBD1 (5 bases). V lost 1 base, J lost 6 bases, and 10 bases lay in between. Germline V gene sequence: CDR1 SGHTA, CDR2 FQGNSA. The CDR3 runs to 14 residues. CDR3 sequence (DNA): TGTGCCAGCAGCTTAGGGGGGTTTGCTCAGCCCCAGCATTTT. Protein product: CASSLGGFAQPQHF.

On this clone itself: The same CDR3 can be traced to other DNA sequences in this sample. The chain couples TRBV27 to TRBJ1-5; no definite D call. V was clipped by 3 bases and J by 3 bases, with 3 bases between them. The CDR3 covers 12 residues. Germline V gives CDR1 MNHEY, CDR2 SMNVEV (reference sequence). The CDR3 is CASSFPNQPQHF. Here the CDR3 DNA reads TGTGCCAGCAGTTTCCCCAATCAGCCCCAGCATTTT.

CDR3 sequence: CASSPRTVPEQYF. The CDR3 DNA reads TGCGCCAGCAGCCCCCGGACAGTCCCCGAGCAGTACTTC. The chain joins TRBV5-1 to TRBJ2-7, with a weak D call TRBD1 (6 bases). The CDR3 runs to 13 residues. Trimming removed 4 bases at V and 6 bases at J, with 14 bases between. Germline CDR1 SGHRS, CDR2 YFSETQ. Looking up the rest from reference TRBV5-1 and TRBJ2-7 gives the full variable domain: KAGVTQTPRYLIKTRGQQVTLSCSPISGHRSVSWYQQTPGQGLQFLFEYFSETQRNKGNFPGRFSGRQFSNSRSEMNVSTLELGDSALYLCASSPRTVPEQYFGPGTRLTVT.

The V gene is TRBV10-3, the J gene TRBJ1-1; 7 bases agree with TRBD1. The trim removed 5 bases at V and 3 bases at J, leaving 12 bases unmatched. Germline V gene sequence: CDR1 ENHRY, CDR2 SYGVKD. The CDR3 is made up of 16 amino acids. CDR3 sequence reads: CAISKQGGVFDTEAFF. The CDR3 DNA follows: TGTGCCATCAGTAAGCAGGGGGGCGTATTTGACACTGAAGCTTTCTTT.

V is TRBV18 and J is TRBJ1-3, with TRBD1 as a possible D gene (6 bases). Germline CDR1 KGHSH, CDR2 LQKENI. The germline V and J ends were trimmed by 5 bases and 2 bases, with 16 bases remaining between them. The CDR3 is 16 amino acids. CDR3 sequence reads: CASSSSKWDTGNTIYF. The DNA for the CDR3 is TGTGCCAGCTCATCCTCCAAGTGGGACACTGGAAACACCATATATTTT.